This T cell receptor (beta chain) was obtained from a study of response to subunit inactivated influenza vaccine. General study results and limits: The authors suggested that every seasonal influenza vaccination recruits few new T cells.

One entry per CDR3 protein results from TCRdb running MiXCR on the RT-PCR reads. This repertoire shows 300,000 to 350,000 distinct CDR3 sequences, around 20% found once; its top ten account for about 9.3%. Turning to this clonotype: Its target is not known.

Trimming pared 5 bases from V and 3 bases from J, leaving 20 bases between. The germline V gene has CDR1 MNHEY and CDR2 SMNVEV (reference sequence). The CDR3 loop spans 16 amino acids. The chain recombines TRBV27 with TRBJ2-7; D may match TRBD1 or TRBD2 (5 bases each). The TCR comes from a man aged 45-69 years who received an inactivated influenza vaccine. Sequenced here: PBMCs from blood, sampled less than 22 months after vaccination. The CDR3 DNA is TGTGCCAGCAGTCTCGGCGACAGTGGACTTAACTACGAGCAGTACTTC. Its translation: CASSLGDSGLNYEQYF.